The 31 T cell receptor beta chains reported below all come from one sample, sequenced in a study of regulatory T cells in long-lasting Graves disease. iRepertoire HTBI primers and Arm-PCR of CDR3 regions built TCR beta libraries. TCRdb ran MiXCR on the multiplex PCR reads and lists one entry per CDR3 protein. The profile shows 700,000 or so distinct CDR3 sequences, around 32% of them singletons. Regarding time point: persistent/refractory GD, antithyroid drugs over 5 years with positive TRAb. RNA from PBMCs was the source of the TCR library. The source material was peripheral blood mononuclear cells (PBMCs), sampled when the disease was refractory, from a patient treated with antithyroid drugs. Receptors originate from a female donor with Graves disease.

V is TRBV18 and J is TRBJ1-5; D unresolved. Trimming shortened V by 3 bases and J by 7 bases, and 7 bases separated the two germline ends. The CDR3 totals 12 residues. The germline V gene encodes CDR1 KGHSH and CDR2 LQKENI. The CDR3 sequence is CASSPSEQPQHF. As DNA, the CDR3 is TGTGCCAGCTCACCCAGCGAGCAGCCCCAGCATTTT.

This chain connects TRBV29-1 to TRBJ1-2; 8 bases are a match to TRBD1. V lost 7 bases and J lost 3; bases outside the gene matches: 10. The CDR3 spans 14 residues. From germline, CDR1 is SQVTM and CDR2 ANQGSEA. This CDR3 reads CSAVEDRVDYGYTF. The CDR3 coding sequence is TGCAGCGCTGTTGAGGACAGGGTTGACTATGGCTACACCTTC.

Here the CDR3 reads CASLGPVEQYF. The CDR3 DNA sequence: TGTGCCAGCCTCGGACCCGTCGAGCAGTACTTC. The rearrangement uses TRBV6-1 and TRBJ2-7, with D hard to call. The V end was cut by 8 bases, the J end by 6 bases, with 11 bases between. This CDR3 is built from 11 residues. Germline assignment: CDR1 MNHNS and CDR2 SASEGT.

The CDR3, as DNA: TGTGCCAGCAGCACTTTGGACAGGCCATCTGTGGTGACCCAGTACTTC. Residues: CASSTLDRPSVVTQYF. The chain is built from TRBV12-3 or TRBV12-4 and TRBJ2-5, with 7 nucleotides matching TRBD1. J gave up 7 bases and V 6 bases, and 17 bases lay outside the gene matches. CDR3 length: 16 residues.

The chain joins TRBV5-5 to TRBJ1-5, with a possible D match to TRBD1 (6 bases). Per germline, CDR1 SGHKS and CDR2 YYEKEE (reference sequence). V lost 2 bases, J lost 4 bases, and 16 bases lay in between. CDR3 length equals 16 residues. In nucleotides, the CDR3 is TGTGCCAGCAGCTTCGACGGACAGAGGGCGAATCAGCCCCAGCATTTT. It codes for CASSFDGQRANQPQHF.

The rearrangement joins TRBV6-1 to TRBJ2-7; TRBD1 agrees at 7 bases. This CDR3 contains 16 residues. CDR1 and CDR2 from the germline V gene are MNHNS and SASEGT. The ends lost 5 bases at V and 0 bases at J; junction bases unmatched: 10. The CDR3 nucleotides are TGTGCCAGCAGTCCACCGACAGGGCGATACTCCTACGAGCAGTACTTC. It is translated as CASSPPTGRYSYEQYF.

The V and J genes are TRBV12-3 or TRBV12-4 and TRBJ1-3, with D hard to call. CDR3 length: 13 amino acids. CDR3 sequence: CAAGRNSGNTIYF. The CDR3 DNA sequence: TGTGCAGCAGGTCGTAACTCTGGAAACACCATATATTTT.

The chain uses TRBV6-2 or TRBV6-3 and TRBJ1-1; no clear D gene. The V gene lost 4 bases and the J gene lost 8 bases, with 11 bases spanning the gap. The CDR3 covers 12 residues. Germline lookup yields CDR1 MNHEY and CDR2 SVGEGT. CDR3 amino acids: CASSFGSGEAFF. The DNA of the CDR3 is TGTGCCAGCAGTTTCGGGTCCGGAGAAGCTTTCTTT.

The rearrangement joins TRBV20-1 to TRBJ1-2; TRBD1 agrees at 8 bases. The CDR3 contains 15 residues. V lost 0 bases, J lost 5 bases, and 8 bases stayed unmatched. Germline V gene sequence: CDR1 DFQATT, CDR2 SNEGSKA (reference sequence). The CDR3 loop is CSARESTGGIYGYTF. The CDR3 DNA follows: TGCAGTGCTAGAGAGTCTACAGGGGGAATTTATGGCTACACCTTC.

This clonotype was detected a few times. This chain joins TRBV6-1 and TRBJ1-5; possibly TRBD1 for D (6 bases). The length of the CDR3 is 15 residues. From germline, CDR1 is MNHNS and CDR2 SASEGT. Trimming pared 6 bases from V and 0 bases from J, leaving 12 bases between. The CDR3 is CASRIQGSSNQPQHF. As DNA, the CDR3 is TGTGCCAGCAGGATACAGGGTAGTAGCAATCAGCCCCAGCATTTT.

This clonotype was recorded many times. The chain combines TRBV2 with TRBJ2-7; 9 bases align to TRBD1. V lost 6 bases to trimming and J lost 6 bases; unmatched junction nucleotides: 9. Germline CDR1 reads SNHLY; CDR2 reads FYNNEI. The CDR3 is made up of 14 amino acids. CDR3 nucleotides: TGTGCCAGCAGGAACAGGGGGCTCAGGCCCGAGCAGTACTTC. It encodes CASRNRGLRPEQYF.

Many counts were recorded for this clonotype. The CDR3 bases are TGTGCCAGCAGTTTAGGGACACCCAAAAACACCGGGGAGCTGTTTTTT. Translating gives CASSLGTPKNTGELFF. The V call is TRBV12-3 or TRBV12-4, the J call TRBJ2-2; maybe TRBD1 (5 bases). This CDR3 comprises 16 residues. Trimming took off 1 base at V and 2 bases at J, with 11 bases between the two ends.

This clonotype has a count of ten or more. CDR3 DNA: TGTGCCAGCAGCCGACAGGGCGACGAGCAGTACTTC. Residues: CASSRQGDEQYF. The J gene is TRBJ2-7, the V gene TRBV7-9, with 7 positions matching TRBD1. The CDR3 consists of 12 residues. CDR1 is SEHNR, CDR2 FQNEAQ, per germline (reference sequence). The trim removed 5 bases at V and 5 bases at J, leaving 3 bases unmatched.

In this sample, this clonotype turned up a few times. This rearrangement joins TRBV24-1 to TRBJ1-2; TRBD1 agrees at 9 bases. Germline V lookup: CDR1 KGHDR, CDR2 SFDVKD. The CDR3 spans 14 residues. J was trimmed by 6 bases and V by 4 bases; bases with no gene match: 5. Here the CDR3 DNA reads TGTGCCACCAGTGACCCGGGACAGGGAAATGGCTACACCTTC. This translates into CATSDPGQGNGYTF.

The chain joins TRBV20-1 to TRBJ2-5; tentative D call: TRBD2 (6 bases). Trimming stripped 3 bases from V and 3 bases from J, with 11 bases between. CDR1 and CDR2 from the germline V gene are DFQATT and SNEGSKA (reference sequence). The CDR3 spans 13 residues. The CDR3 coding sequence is TGCAGTGCTAGGGAGGGGTTTGAAGAGACCCAGTACTTC. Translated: CSAREGFEETQYF.

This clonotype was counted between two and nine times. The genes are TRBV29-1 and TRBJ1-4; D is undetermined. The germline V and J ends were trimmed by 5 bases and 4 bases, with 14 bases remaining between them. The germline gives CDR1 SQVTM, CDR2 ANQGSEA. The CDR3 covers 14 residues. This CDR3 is CSVSFRAGNEKLFF. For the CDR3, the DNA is TGCAGCGTTTCATTCCGGGCCGGTAATGAAAAACTGTTTTTT. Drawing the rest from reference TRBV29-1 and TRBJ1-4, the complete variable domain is SAVISQKPSRDICQRGTSLTIQCQVDSQVTMMFWYRQQPGQSLTLIATANQGSEATYESGFVIDKFPISRPNLTFSTLTVSNMSPEDSSIYLCSVSFRAGNEKLFFGSGTQLSVL.

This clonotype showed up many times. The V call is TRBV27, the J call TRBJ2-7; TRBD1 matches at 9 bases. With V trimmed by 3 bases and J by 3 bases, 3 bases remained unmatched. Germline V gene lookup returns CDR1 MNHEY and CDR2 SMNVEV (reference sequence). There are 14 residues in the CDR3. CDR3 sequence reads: CASSFSGQGYEQYF. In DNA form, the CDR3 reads TGTGCCAGCAGTTTTTCGGGACAGGGCTACGAGCAGTACTTC.

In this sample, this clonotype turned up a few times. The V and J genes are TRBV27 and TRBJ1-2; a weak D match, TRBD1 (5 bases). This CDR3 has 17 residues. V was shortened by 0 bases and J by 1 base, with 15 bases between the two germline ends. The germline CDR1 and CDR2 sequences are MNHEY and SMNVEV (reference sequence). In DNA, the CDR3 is TGTGCCAGCAGTTTATCGGCGGTTCCCGGGGGTAACTATGGCTACACCTTC. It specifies CASSLSAVPGGNYGYTF.

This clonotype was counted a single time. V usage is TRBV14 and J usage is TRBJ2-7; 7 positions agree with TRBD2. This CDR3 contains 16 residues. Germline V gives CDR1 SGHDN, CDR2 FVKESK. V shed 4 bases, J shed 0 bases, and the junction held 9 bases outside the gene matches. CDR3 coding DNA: TGTGCCAGCAGCCTGCGTGGGGGACTAACCTCCTACGAGCAGTACTTC. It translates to CASSLRGGLTSYEQYF.

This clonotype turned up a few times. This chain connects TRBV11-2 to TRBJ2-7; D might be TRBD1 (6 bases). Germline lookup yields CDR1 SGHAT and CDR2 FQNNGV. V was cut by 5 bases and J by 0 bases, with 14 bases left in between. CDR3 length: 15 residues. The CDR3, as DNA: TGTGCCAGCAGCACCAGACAGGAAATCTCCTACGAGCAGTACTTC. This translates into CASSTRQEISYEQYF.

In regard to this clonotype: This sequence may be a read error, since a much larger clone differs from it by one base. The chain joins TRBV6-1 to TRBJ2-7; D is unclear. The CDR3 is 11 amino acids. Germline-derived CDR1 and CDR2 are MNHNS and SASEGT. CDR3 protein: CVSTEFDEQYF. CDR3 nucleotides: TGTGTCAGCACAGAGTTCGACGAGCAGTACTTC.

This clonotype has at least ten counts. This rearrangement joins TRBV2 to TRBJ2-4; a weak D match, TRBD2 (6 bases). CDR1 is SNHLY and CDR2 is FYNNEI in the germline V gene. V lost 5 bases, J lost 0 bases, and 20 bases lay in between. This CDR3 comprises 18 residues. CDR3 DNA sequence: TGTGCCAGCAGTAATCTAGGGGCGGGAAGCCAAGCCAAAAACATTCAGTACTTC. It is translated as CASSNLGAGSQAKNIQYF.

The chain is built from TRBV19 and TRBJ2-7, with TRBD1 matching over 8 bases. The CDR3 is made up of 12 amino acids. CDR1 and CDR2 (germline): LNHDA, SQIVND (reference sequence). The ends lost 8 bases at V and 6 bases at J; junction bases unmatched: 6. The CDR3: CASYGQGREQYF. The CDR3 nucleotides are TGTGCCAGTTACGGACAGGGTCGCGAGCAGTACTTC. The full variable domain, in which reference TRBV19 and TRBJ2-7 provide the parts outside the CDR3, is DGGITQSPKYLFRKEGQNVTLSCEQNLNHDAMYWYRQDPGQGLRLIYYSQIVNDFQKGDIAEGYSVSREKKESFPLTVTSAQKNPTAFYLCASYGQGREQYFGPGTRLTVT.

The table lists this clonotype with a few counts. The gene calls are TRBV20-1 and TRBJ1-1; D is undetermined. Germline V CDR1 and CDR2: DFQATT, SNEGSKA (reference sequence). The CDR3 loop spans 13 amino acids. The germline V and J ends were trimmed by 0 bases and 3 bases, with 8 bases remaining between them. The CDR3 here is CSARDVIDTEAFF. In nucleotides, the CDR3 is TGCAGTGCTAGAGACGTAATTGACACTGAAGCTTTCTTT.

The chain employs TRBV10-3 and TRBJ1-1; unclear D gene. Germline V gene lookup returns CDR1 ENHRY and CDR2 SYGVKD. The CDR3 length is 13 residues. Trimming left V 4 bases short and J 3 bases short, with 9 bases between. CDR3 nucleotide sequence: TGTGCCATCAGTGGTAACGAGTACACTGAAGCTTTCTTT. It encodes CAISGNEYTEAFF.

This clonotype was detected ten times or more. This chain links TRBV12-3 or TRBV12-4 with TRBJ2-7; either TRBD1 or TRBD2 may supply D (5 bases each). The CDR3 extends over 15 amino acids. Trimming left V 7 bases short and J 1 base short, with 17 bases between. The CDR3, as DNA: TGTGCCAGCACCTCCGGGGCGGGCCTTTCCTACGAGCAGTACTTC. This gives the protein CASTSGAGLSYEQYF.

The CDR3 nucleotides are TGTGCCAGCAGCCCCACGCCGGAGGGCTATGGCTACACCTTC. This gives the protein CASSPTPEGYGYTF. V is TRBV7-3 and J is TRBJ1-2; D gene ambiguous. Germline lookup yields CDR1 SGHTA and CDR2 FQGTGA. The CDR3 has 14 residues. V gave up 5 bases and J gave up 4 bases, with 14 bases separating them.

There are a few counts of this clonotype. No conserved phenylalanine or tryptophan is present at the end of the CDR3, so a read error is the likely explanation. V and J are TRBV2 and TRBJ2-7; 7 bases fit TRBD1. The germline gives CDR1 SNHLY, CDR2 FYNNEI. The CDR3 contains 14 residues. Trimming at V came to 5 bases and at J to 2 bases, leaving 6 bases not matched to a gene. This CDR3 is CASSHSGQAYEQYS. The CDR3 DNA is TGTGCCAGCAGTCACAGTGGACAGGCCTACGAGCAGTACTCC.

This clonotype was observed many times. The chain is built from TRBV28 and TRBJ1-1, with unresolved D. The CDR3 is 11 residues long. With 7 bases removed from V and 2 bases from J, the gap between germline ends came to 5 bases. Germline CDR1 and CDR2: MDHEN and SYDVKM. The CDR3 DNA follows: TGTGCCAGCAATACTAACACTGAAGCTTTCTTT. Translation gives CASNTNTEAFF.

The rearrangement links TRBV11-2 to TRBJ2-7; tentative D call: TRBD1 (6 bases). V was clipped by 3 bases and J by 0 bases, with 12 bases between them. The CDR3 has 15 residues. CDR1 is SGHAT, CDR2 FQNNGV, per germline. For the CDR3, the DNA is TGTGCCAGCAGCTTCTGGGGGCCATCCTCCTACGAGCAGTACTTC. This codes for CASSFWGPSSYEQYF. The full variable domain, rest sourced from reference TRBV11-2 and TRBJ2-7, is EAGVAQSPRYKIIEKRQSVAFWCNPISGHATLYWYQQILGQGPKLLIQFQNNGVVDDSQLPKDRFSAERLKGVDSTLKIQPAKLEDSAVYLCASSFWGPSSYEQYFGPGTRLTVT.

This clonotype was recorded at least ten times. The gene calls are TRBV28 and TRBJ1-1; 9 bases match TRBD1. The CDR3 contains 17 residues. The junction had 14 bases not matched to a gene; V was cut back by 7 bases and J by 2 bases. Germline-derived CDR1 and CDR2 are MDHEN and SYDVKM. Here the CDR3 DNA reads TGTGCCAGCATGTCCCCCACCGGGACAGGGAGAAACACTGAAGCTTTCTTT. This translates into CASMSPTGTGRNTEAFF.